These 25 T cell receptor beta chains came from one sample sequenced in a study of T cell responses to AZD1222 COVID-19 vaccine. Assay used: immunoSEQ multiplex PCR; TCRdb lists only in-frame clones, some missing. The data show 120,000 or so clones, 91% seen once. Sequenced here: peripheral blood, sampled on day 0 of AZD1222 vaccination. The origin of the receptors is an adult in good health.

This clone was recorded once. V is TRBV24-1 and J is TRBJ2-1, with D maybe TRBD2 (6 bases). Trimming removed 3 bases from V and 7 bases from J, with 9 bases in between. This CDR3 has 13 residues. Germline V CDR1 and CDR2: KGHDR, SFDVKD. The CDR3 spells CATSDLGRNEQFF. CDR3 DNA sequence: TGTGCCACCAGTGATCTGGGGAGGAATGAGCAGTTCTTC.

The CDR3 region is CSVDSGRVEETQYF. As DNA, the CDR3 is TGCAGCGTTGATAGCGGCAGGGTGGAGGAGACCCAGTACTTC. V gene TRBV29-1 combines with J gene TRBJ2-5; a weak D match, TRBD2 (6 bases). In germline, CDR1 is SQVTM, CDR2 ANQGSEA. Trimming removed 3 bases from V and 5 bases from J, with 16 bases in between. The CDR3 is 14 residues long. Full variable domain (remainder filled in from reference TRBV29-1 and TRBJ2-5): SAVISQKPSRDICQRGTSLTIQCQVDSQVTMMFWYRQQPGQSLTLIATANQGSEATYESGFVIDKFPISRPNLTFSTLTVSNMSPEDSSIYLCSVDSGRVEETQYFGPGTRLLVL.

The rearrangement uses TRBV2 and TRBJ2-7; tentatively, D is TRBD1 (5 bases). The CDR3 runs 14 residues. The germline V gene encodes CDR1 SNHLY and CDR2 FYNNEI. V shed 6 bases and J shed 2 bases, with 14 bases lying between them. The CDR3 region is CASSDSFPPYEQYF. The CDR3 DNA follows: TGTGCCAGCAGCGACAGCTTTCCCCCCTACGAGCAGTACTTC.

CDR3 protein: CASAEGLTNTGELFF. Written as DNA, the CDR3 is TGCGCCAGCGCGGAGGGACTGACGAACACCGGGGAGCTGTTTTTT. The rearrangement joins TRBV5-1 to TRBJ2-2, with a possible D match to TRBD2 (6 bases). This CDR3 is 15 amino acids long. CDR1 and CDR2 from the germline V gene are SGHRS and YFSETQ. V lost 7 bases and J 0 bases, leaving 13 bases between the germline ends.

The V and J genes are TRBV6-1 and TRBJ2-3; D unresolved. The V gene's germline CDR1 is MNHNS and CDR2 SASEGT. The CDR3 is made up of 15 amino acids. V was trimmed by 1 base and J by 4 bases, leaving 12 bases between them. The CDR3 loop reads CASSEGSHGADTQYF. The CDR3 nucleotides read TGTGCCAGCAGTGAAGGGTCCCACGGCGCAGATACGCAGTATTTT.

This clone is a singleton in its sample. V gene TRBV6-2 or TRBV6-3 combines with J gene TRBJ2-4, with 7 bases lining up with TRBD2. CDR1 and CDR2 (germline): MNHEY, SVGEGT. This CDR3 comprises 17 residues. Losses at the gene ends were 2 bases for V and 6 bases for J; bases not matched to a gene: 13. The DNA of the CDR3 is TGTGCCAGCAGTTACCAAACTAGCGCTCTGAAGAGAAACATTCAGTACTTC. Translating gives CASSYQTSALKRNIQYF.

V is TRBV6-5 and J is TRBJ2-3; the match to TRBD2 covers 7 bases. Germline CDR1 and CDR2: MNHEY and SVGAGI. The CDR3 loop spans 14 amino acids. The ends lost 6 bases at V and 5 bases at J; junction bases unmatched: 8. As DNA, the CDR3 is TGTGCCAGCAGCCTAACTAGCGCCAGAGATACGCAGTATTTT. Its translation is CASSLTSARDTQYF.

In this sample, this clone turned up once. The CDR3 spells CASTPTTGRNTEAFF. The DNA of the CDR3 is TGCGCCAGCACCCCGACGACAGGACGCAACACTGAAGCTTTCTTT. The chain carries TRBV10-1 and TRBJ1-1, with a possible D match to TRBD1 (6 bases). The CDR3 consists of 15 residues. Germline-derived CDR1 and CDR2 are WNHNN and SYGVQD (reference sequence). The V and J ends lost 7 bases and 2 bases respectively, with 17 bases between them.

The J gene is TRBJ2-7, the V gene TRBV7-2; D gene unclear. The CDR3 totals 12 residues. V lost 1 base, J lost 7 bases, and 8 bases lay in between. Germline V gene data show CDR1 as SGHTA and CDR2 as FQGNSA. The CDR3 DNA is TGTGCCAGCAGCTTAGAACGAGCGGAGCAGTACTTC. Its translation: CASSLERAEQYF.

The J gene is TRBJ2-1, the V gene TRBV7-9; no firm D call. CDR3 length: 14 residues. In germline, CDR1 is SEHNR, CDR2 FQNEAQ (reference sequence). V lost 2 bases, J lost 5 bases, and 10 bases lay in between. The CDR3 bases are TGTGCCAGCAGCTTACCAAGCGCCCACAATGAGCAGTTCTTC. Residues: CASSLPSAHNEQFF.

The chain joins TRBV2 to TRBJ1-1; tentative D call: TRBD1 (5 bases). V was clipped by 8 bases and J by 2 bases, with 21 bases between them. The V gene's germline CDR1 is SNHLY and CDR2 FYNNEI. This CDR3 comprises 16 residues. This CDR3 is CASEGWEGQRNTEAFF. The CDR3 DNA is TGTGCCAGCGAGGGCTGGGAGGGGCAAAGAAACACTGAAGCTTTCTTT.

The chain has TRBV19 and TRBJ2-2; D call uncertain. The CDR3 runs to 13 residues. The V gene lost 8 bases and the J gene lost 6 bases, with 13 bases spanning the gap. Germline V gives CDR1 LNHDA, CDR2 SQIVND (reference sequence). Here the CDR3 DNA reads TGTGCCAGTGTAACTGGCCCCGCCGGGGAGCTGTTTTTT. The encoded protein is CASVTGPAGELFF.

The chain recombines TRBV7-2 with TRBJ1-2, with D possibly matching TRBD1 (6 bases). Germline V gene sequence: CDR1 SGHTA, CDR2 FQGNSA. With 5 bases removed from V and 4 bases from J, the gap between germline ends came to 11 bases. This CDR3 spans 13 amino acids. CDR3 loop: CASSQGRGYGYTF. CDR3 nucleotide sequence: TGTGCCAGCAGCCAGGGGCGAGGCTATGGCTACACCTTC.

This chain uses TRBV6-6 with TRBJ2-7; D is perhaps TRBD1 or TRBD2 (7 bases each). The CDR3 contains 16 residues. V shed 7 bases and J shed 3 bases, with 22 bases lying between them. Germline assignment: CDR1 MNHNY and CDR2 SVGAGI (reference sequence). This chain's CDR3 is CASTPLSGGGLYEQYF. In DNA form, the CDR3 reads TGTGCCAGCACTCCCCTTTCAGGGGGGGGTCTCTACGAGCAGTACTTC.

V gene TRBV19 combines with J gene TRBJ1-5; D is unresolved. This CDR3 contains 14 residues. The germline gives CDR1 LNHDA, CDR2 SQIVND (reference sequence). Between the trimmed V and J ends, which lost 6 bases and 5 bases, there was a span of 14 bases. The CDR3 nucleotides are TGTGCCAGTAGGATGGTAGTCTCGGATCAGCCCCAGCATTTT. Amino acid sequence: CASRMVVSDQPQHF.

The CDR3 region has the DNA TGTGCCAGCGCATCACGCGGGACAGGGGGACGGGAGACCCAGTACTTC. It yields the protein CASASRGTGGRETQYF. The gene calls are TRBV2 and TRBJ2-5, with TRBD1 matching over 11 bases. The CDR3 sequence is 16 residues long. V lost 8 bases, J lost 5 bases, and 13 bases stayed unmatched. Germline V gives CDR1 SNHLY, CDR2 FYNNEI.

DNA for the CDR3: TGTGCCAGCAGCTTGGACGGGATGGGTGAGCAGTACTTC. Protein sequence: CASSLDGMGEQYF. V usage is TRBV5-4 and J usage is TRBJ2-7; D might be TRBD2 (5 bases). The CDR3 spans 13 residues. In germline, CDR1 is SGHNT, CDR2 YYREEE (reference sequence). Trimming cost V 0 bases and J 7 bases, with 11 bases left between them.

The rearrangement links TRBV5-4 to TRBJ2-7; TRBD1 matches at 12 bases. J was trimmed by 3 bases and V by 4 bases; bases with no gene match: 8. Looked up from germline, CDR1 is SGHNT and CDR2 is YYREEE (reference sequence). This CDR3 has 16 amino acids. CDR3 sequence: CASSPPGQGALYEQYF. In DNA form, the CDR3 reads TGTGCCAGCAGCCCTCCGGGACAGGGGGCCCTCTACGAGCAGTACTTC.

The rearrangement joins TRBV2 to TRBJ2-2; 13 bases map to TRBD2. This CDR3 comprises 15 residues. Germline V lookup: CDR1 SNHLY, CDR2 FYNNEI. J lost 7 bases, V lost 7 bases, and 6 bases had no gene match. The CDR3 protein is CASTLAGGPSGELFF. CDR3 DNA: TGTGCCAGCACACTAGCGGGAGGGCCTAGCGGGGAGCTGTTTTTT. The complete variable domain, with remaining parts taken from reference TRBV2 and TRBJ2-2, reads EPEVTQTPSHQVTQMGQEVILRCVPISNHLYFYWYRQILGQKVEFLVSFYNNEISEKSEIFDDQFSVERPDGSNFTLKIRSTKLEDSAMYFCASTLAGGPSGELFFGEGSRLTVL.

The chain employs TRBV7-2 and TRBJ2-2; 7 bases agree with TRBD1. The germline V gene encodes CDR1 SGHTA and CDR2 FQGNSA. The CDR3 is made up of 15 amino acids. J was trimmed by 4 bases and V by 3 bases; bases with no gene match: 5. This chain's CDR3 is CASSFETGSTGELFF. Written as DNA, the CDR3 is TGTGCCAGCAGCTTCGAGACAGGGAGCACCGGGGAGCTGTTTTTT.

This rearrangement joins TRBV15 to TRBJ1-5; D gene unclear. The CDR3 sequence is 13 residues long. The germline gives CDR1 LNHNV, CDR2 YYDKDF (reference sequence). V was clipped by 3 bases and J by 0 bases, with 3 bases between them. Here the CDR3 reads CATSRFSNQPQHF. The CDR3 coding sequence is TGTGCCACCAGCAGGTTTAGCAATCAGCCCCAGCATTTT.

The V and J genes are TRBV13 and TRBJ2-1, with 10 bases matching TRBD2. Per germline, CDR1 PRHDT and CDR2 FYEKMQ (reference sequence). Trimming removed 1 base from V and 5 bases from J; junction bases left unmatched: 8. The CDR3 extends over 17 amino acids. The CDR3 reads CASSLESGRVKDNEQFF. The CDR3 DNA follows: TGTGCCAGCAGCTTAGAGAGCGGGAGGGTAAAAGACAATGAGCAGTTCTTC.

CDR3 protein: CASSVEPGHSYNEQFF. The DNA of the CDR3 is TGTGCCAGCAGCGTAGAACCCGGACACTCCTACAATGAGCAGTTCTTC. The rearrangement joins TRBV9 to TRBJ2-1; TRBD1 might be the D (5 bases). CDR3 length equals 16 residues. The germline V gene has CDR1 SGDLS and CDR2 YYNGEE. Trimming cost V 0 bases and J 0 bases, with 10 bases left between them.

V gene TRBV19 combines with J gene TRBJ1-5; TRBD1 agrees at 7 bases. Trimming at V came to 7 bases and at J to 5 bases, leaving 11 bases not matched to a gene. The CDR3 length is 15 residues. Germline V gene sequence: CDR1 LNHDA, CDR2 SQIVND (reference sequence). The CDR3 region is CASTSLRGQHQPQHF. The CDR3, as DNA: TGTGCCAGTACCTCCCTGAGGGGACAGCATCAGCCCCAGCATTTT.

V usage is TRBV5-4 and J usage is TRBJ1-1, with D unresolved. This CDR3 has 13 amino acids. The germline CDR1 and CDR2 sequences are SGHNT and YYREEE (reference sequence). The germline V and J ends were trimmed by 6 bases and 2 bases, with 11 bases remaining between them. CDR3 region: CASTFFGNTEAFF. The DNA of the CDR3 is TGTGCCAGCACCTTTTTCGGTAACACTGAAGCTTTCTTT.